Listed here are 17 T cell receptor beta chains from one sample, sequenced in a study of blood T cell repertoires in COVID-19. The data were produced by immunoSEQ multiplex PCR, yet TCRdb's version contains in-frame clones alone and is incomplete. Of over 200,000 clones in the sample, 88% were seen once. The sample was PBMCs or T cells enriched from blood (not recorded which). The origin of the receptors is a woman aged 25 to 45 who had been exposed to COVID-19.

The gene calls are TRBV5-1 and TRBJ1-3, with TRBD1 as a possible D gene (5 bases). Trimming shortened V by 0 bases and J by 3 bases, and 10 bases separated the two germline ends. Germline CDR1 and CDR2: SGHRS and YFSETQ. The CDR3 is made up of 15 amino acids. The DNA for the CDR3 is TGCGCCAGCAGCTTGGGGTCGGGGGATGGAAACACCATATATTTT. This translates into CASSLGSGDGNTIYF.

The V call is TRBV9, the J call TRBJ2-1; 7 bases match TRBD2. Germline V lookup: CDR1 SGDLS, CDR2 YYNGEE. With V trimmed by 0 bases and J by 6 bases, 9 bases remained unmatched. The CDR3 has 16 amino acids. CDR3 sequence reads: CASSVVPAGESNEQFF. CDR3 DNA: TGTGCCAGCAGCGTAGTTCCGGCGGGAGAAAGCAATGAGCAGTTCTTC.

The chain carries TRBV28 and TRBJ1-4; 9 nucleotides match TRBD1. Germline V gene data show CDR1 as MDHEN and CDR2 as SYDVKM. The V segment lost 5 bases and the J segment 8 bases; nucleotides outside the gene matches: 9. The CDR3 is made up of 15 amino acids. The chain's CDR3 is CASSEQGAAREKLFF. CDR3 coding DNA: TGTGCCAGCAGTGAACAGGGGGCTGCTCGGGAAAAACTGTTTTTT.

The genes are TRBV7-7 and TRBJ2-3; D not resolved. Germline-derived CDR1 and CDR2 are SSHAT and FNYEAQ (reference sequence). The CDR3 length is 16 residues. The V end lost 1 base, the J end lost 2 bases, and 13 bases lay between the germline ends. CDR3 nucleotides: TGTGCCAGCAGCTTAGGGGCAGTGGCACACACAGATACGCAGTATTTT. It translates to CASSLGAVAHTDTQYF. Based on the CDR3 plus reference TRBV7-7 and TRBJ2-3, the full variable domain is GAGVSQSPRYKVTKRGQDVTLRCDPISSHATLYWYQQALGQGPEFLTYFNYEAQPDKSGLPSDRFSAERPEGSISTLTIQRTEQRDSAMYRCASSLGAVAHTDTQYFGPGTRLTVL.

This CDR3 reads CASRRPTSSYNEQFF. CDR3 bases: TGTGCCAGCAGAAGGCCCACTAGCTCCTACAATGAGCAGTTCTTC. The chain joins TRBV21-1 to TRBJ2-1; TRBD2 reflects the table's D call only, with no check against the DNA. TRBV21-1 is recorded as a pseudogene. The CDR3 contains 15 residues.

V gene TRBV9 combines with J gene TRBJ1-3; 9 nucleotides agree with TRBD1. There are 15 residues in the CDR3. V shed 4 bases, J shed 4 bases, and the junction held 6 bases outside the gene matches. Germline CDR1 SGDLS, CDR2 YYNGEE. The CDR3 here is CASSLRGQGGNTIYF. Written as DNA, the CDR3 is TGTGCCAGCAGCTTGAGAGGACAGGGGGGAAACACCATATATTTT.

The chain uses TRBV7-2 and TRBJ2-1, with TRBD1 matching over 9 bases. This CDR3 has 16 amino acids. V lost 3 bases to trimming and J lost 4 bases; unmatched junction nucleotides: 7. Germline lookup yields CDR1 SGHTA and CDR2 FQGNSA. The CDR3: CASSFAYRGPYNEQFF. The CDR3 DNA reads TGTGCCAGCAGCTTCGCTTACAGGGGGCCGTACAATGAGCAGTTCTTC. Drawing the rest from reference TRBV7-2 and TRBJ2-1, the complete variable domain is GAGVSQSPSNKVTEKGKDVELRCDPISGHTALYWYRQSLGQGLEFLIYFQGNSAPDKSGLPSDRFSAERTGGSVSTLTIQRTQQEDSAVYLCASSFAYRGPYNEQFFGPGTRLTVL.

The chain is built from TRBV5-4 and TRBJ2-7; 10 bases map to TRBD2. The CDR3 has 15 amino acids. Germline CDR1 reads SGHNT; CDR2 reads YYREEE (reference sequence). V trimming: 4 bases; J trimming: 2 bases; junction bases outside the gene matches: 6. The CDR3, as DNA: TGTGCCAGCAGCGAACGGACTAGCGGTACCTACGAGCAGTACTTC. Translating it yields CASSERTSGTYEQYF.

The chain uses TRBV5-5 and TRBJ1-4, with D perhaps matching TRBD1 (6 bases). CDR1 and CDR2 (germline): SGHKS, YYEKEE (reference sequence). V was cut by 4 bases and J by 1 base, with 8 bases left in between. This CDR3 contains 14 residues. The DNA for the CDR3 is TGTGCCAGCAGCCTCAGGGGAACTAATGAAAAACTGTTTTTT. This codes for CASSLRGTNEKLFF.

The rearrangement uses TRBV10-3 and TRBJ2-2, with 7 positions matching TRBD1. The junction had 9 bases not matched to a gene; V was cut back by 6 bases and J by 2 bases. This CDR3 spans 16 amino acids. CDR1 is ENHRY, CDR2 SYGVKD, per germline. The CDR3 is CAISSSGTENTGELFF. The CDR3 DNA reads TGTGCCATCAGCTCGTCCGGGACAGAAAACACCGGGGAGCTGTTTTTT.

CDR3 loop: CAWQLGQIQETQYF. In DNA, the CDR3 is TGTGCCTGGCAACTAGGACAGATCCAAGAGACCCAGTACTTC. This chain links TRBV30 with TRBJ2-5, with D tentatively TRBD1 (6 bases). The V gene lost 5 bases and the J gene lost 1 base, with 14 bases spanning the gap. This CDR3 spans 14 amino acids. Germline V lookup: CDR1 GTSNPN, CDR2 SVGIG (reference sequence).

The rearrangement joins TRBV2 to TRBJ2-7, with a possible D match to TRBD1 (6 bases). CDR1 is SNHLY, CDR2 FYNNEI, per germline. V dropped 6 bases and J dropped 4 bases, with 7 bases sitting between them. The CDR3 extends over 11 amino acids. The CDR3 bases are TGTGCCAGCAGAACAGGGTACGAGCAGTACTTC. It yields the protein CASRTGYEQYF.

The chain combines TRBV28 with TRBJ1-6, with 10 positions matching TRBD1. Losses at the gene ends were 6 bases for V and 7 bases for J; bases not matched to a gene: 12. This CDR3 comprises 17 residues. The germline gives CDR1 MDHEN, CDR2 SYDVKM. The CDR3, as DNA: TGTGCCAGCAGACTACAGCCGGGACAGGGGTTAAATTCACCCCTCCACTTT. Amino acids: CASRLQPGQGLNSPLHF.

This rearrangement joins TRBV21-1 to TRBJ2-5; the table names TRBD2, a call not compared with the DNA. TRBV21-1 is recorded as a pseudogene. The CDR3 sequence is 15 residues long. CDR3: CASSPRGVGQETQYF. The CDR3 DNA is TGTGCCAGCAGCCCGCGGGGGGTAGGGCAAGAGACCCAGTACTTC.

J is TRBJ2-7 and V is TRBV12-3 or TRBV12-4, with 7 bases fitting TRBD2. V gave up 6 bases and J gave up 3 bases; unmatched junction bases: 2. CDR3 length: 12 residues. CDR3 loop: CASRGGNYEQYF. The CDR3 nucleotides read TGTGCCAGCAGGGGGGGGAACTACGAGCAGTACTTC.

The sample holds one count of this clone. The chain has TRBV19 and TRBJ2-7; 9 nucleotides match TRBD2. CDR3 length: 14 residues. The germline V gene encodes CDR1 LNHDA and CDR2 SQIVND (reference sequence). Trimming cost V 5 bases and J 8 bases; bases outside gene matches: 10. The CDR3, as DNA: TGTGCCAGTAGTCAGGAAAGCCTAGCGGGAAAGCAGTACTTC. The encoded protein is CASSQESLAGKQYF.

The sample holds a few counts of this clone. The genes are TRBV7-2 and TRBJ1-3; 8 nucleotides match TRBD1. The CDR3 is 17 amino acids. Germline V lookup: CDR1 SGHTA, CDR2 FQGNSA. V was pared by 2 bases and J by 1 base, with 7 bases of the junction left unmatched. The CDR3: CASSLSAGGASGNTIYF. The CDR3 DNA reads TGTGCCAGCAGCTTATCCGCAGGGGGCGCTTCTGGAAACACCATATATTTT.